This TCR beta chain emerged from a study of blood T cell repertoires in COVID-19. In the study overall: COVID-19 samples from acute and convalescent phases originated in the United States, Italy and Spain. In each case, the material was cDNA or gDNA derived from T cells, B-cell-depleted T cells, or PBMCs.

Germline CDR1 and CDR2: SNHLY and FYNNEI. The ends lost 4 bases at V and 3 bases at J; junction bases unmatched: 11. The CDR3 contains 17 residues. Authors' processing steps: Amplification of reference gene primers was used by the study to estimate nucleated cell counts. Profiled with immunoSEQ multiplex PCR; TCRdb holds only in-frame clones, not every one. That table furnishes V, J and clone size, whereas the DNA furnished D and trimming. The sample comprises roughly 150,000 clones, around 74% of which are singletons, and 2.8% rests with the top ten. This clone was seen at least ten times. The chain is built from TRBV2 and TRBJ1-3, with 8 bases identical to TRBD1. The receptor was isolated from a man aged 70-80 years with acute or convalescent COVID-19. What was sequenced was peripheral blood. This chain's CDR3 is CASSVEQGELVGNTIYF. CDR3 in DNA: TGTGCCAGCAGTGTTGAACAGGGGGAGCTGGTTGGAAACACCATATATTTT.